Listed below are T cell receptor beta chains from one sample, sequenced in a study of cytomegalovirus exposure and HLA in healthy donors. Clones were sequenced by immunoSEQ multiplex PCR, and TCRdb holds only the in-frame ones, with some missing. The table has about 96,000 clones, about four fifths seen once. The sample was PBMCs. The origin of the receptors is a female donor in good health and CMV-seropositive. Each CDR3 is given with its conserved first and last residue. Fields, in order: CDR3 DNA, CDR3 protein, D gene, clone size, J gene, V gene. The D gene is left open where the match is weak. Some rows mark clone size as missing; the rest say once, few, many or name a class of expanded clone.

cdr3_nt: TGTGCCAGCAGCTCCTTTTCCTACGAGCAGTACTTC
cdr3_aa: CASSSFSYEQYF
d_call: -
clone_size: -
j_call: TRBJ2-7
v_call: TRBV5-4

cdr3_nt: TGTGCCAGCAGCCTCCGACAGGGGGGGGACACTGAAGCTTTCTTT
cdr3_aa: CASSLRQGGDTEAFF
d_call: TRBD1
clone_size: once
j_call: TRBJ1-1
v_call: TRBV7-2

cdr3_nt: TGTGCCAGCAGTTCCCAGGGGGGAACTGAAGCTTTCTTT
cdr3_aa: CASSSQGGTEAFF
d_call: TRBD1
clone_size: -
j_call: TRBJ1-1
v_call: TRBV28

cdr3_nt: TGTGCCAGCAGCCCTCCGGGACAGGGGGCTGTCGAGACCCAGTACTTC
cdr3_aa: CASSPPGQGAVETQYF
d_call: TRBD1
clone_size: -
j_call: TRBJ2-5
v_call: TRBV9

cdr3_nt: TGTGCCTGGACTAGCGGTATGTACAATGAGCAGTTCTTC
cdr3_aa: CAWTSGMYNEQFF
d_call: TRBD2
clone_size: -
j_call: TRBJ2-1
v_call: TRBV30

cdr3_nt: TGTGCCAGAAGACGACCCAGTTCAGGGGGCGCGGGGGGCTACACCTTC
cdr3_aa: CARRRPSSGGAGGYTF
d_call: -
clone_size: once
j_call: TRBJ1-2
v_call: TRBV7-5

cdr3_nt: TGTGCCAGCGGGAGGTCGGCGGGACTAGGCACAGATACGCAGTATTTT
cdr3_aa: CASGRSAGLGTDTQYF
d_call: TRBD2
clone_size: -
j_call: TRBJ2-3
v_call: TRBV9

cdr3_nt: TGTGCCAGTAGTCCCCTACAGGGGGAAAAACTGTTTTTT
cdr3_aa: CASSPLQGEKLFF
d_call: TRBD1
clone_size: -
j_call: TRBJ1-4
v_call: TRBV19

cdr3_nt: TGTGCCAGCGCCCGGGACAGGGCTTCAGATACGCAGTATTTT
cdr3_aa: CASARDRASDTQYF
d_call: TRBD1
clone_size: -
j_call: TRBJ2-3
v_call: TRBV19

cdr3_nt: TGTGCCTGGACCCTCAGGGCCGCGGACACTGAAGCTTTCTTT
cdr3_aa: CAWTLRAADTEAFF
d_call: -
clone_size: -
j_call: TRBJ1-1
v_call: TRBV30

cdr3_nt: TGCGCCAGCAGCTTGGAGGGGACTAGCTACGAGCAGTACTTC
cdr3_aa: CASSLEGTSYEQYF
d_call: TRBD2
clone_size: -
j_call: TRBJ2-7
v_call: TRBV5-1

cdr3_nt: TGCGCCAGCAGCCAGTCTCCGGGACAGGGGAATGAAAAACTGTTTTTT
cdr3_aa: CASSQSPGQGNEKLFF
d_call: TRBD1
clone_size: few
j_call: TRBJ1-4
v_call: TRBV4-1

cdr3_nt: TGTGCCAGCAGCCAAGAACCGGGAGGGCCTCGGTACTTC
cdr3_aa: CASSQEPGGPRYF
d_call: TRBD2
clone_size: -
j_call: TRBJ2-4
v_call: TRBV4-2

cdr3_nt: TGCAGCGTTGACCCGGGACACCAGAACACTGAAGCTTTCTTT
cdr3_aa: CSVDPGHQNTEAFF
d_call: -
clone_size: -
j_call: TRBJ1-1
v_call: TRBV29-1

cdr3_nt: TGTGCCAGCAGCTTAGGACCAGCGGGGGGCTTTGAGGGCTACGAGCAGTACTTC
cdr3_aa: CASSLGPAGGFEGYEQYF
d_call: TRBD2
clone_size: -
j_call: TRBJ2-7
v_call: TRBV7-2

cdr3_nt: TGCAGCGCCTCTCCGAGCGGGCCGAACACCGGGGAGCTGTTTTTT
cdr3_aa: CSASPSGPNTGELFF
d_call: -
clone_size: -
j_call: TRBJ2-2
v_call: TRBV29-1

cdr3_nt: TGTGCCAGCAGCCAAGATACTCAGGGGCTTAACTATGGCTACACCTTC
cdr3_aa: CASSQDTQGLNYGYTF
d_call: -
clone_size: few
j_call: TRBJ1-2
v_call: TRBV14

cdr3_nt: TGCGCCAGCAGCCAAGTAGGGACTGTGGAGGCTGGGGCTTTCTTT
cdr3_aa: CASSQVGTVEAGAFF
d_call: -
clone_size: -
j_call: TRBJ1-1
v_call: TRBV4-1

cdr3_nt: TGCAGCGTTGATGGGACAGGGCTGAACACTGAAGCTTTCTTT
cdr3_aa: CSVDGTGLNTEAFF
d_call: TRBD1
clone_size: -
j_call: TRBJ1-1
v_call: TRBV29-1

cdr3_nt: TGCAGCGTTGACGGGCCGGGAGAGAACTACGAGCAGTACTTC
cdr3_aa: CSVDGPGENYEQYF
d_call: -
clone_size: -
j_call: TRBJ2-7
v_call: TRBV29-1